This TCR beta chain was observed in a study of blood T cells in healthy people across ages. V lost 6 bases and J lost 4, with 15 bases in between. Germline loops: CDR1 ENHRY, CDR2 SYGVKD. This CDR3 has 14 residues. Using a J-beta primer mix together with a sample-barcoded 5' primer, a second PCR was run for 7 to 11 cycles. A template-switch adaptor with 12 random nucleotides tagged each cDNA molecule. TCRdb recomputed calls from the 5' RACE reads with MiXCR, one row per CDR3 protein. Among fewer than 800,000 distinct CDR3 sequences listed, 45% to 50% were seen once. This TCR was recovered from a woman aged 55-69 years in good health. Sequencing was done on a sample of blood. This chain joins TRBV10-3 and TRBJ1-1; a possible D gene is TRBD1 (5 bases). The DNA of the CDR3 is TGTGCCATCAGGGACACAGGTCCTGGCACTGAAGCTTTCTTT. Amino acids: CAIRDTGPGTEAFF.